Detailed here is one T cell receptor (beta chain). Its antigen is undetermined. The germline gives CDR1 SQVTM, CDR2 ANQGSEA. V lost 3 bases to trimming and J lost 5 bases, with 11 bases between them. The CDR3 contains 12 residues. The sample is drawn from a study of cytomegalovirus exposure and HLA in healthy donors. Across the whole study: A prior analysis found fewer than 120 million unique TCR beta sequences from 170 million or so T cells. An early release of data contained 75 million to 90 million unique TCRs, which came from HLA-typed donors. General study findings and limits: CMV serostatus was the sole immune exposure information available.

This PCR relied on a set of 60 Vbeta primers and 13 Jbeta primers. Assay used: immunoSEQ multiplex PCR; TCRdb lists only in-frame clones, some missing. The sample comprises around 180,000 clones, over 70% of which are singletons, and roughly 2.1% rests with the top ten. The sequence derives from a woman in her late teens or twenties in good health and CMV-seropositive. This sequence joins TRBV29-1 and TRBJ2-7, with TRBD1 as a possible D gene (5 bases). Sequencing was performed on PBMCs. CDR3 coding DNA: TGCAGCGTTGAGGCCAGGGCTGACGAGCAGTACTTC. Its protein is CSVEARADEQYF.